This T cell receptor beta chain is from a study of T cells in Graves' hyperthyroidism and ophthalmopathy (dated by TCRdb to about 2019). As for the study more broadly: To identify distinguishing TCR V-J signatures, a discovery cohort of about 95 patients was used, comprising 43 with Graves' ophthalmopathy and approximately 58 with stable Graves' hyperthyroidism. Whether ophthalmopathy could be predicted prospectively was tested in an independent validation cohort made up of under 20 hyperthyroidism patients plus 17 patients who later progressed to ophthalmopathy. The roughly 100 discovery patients were divided at random into training and test sets in a 7:3 ratio. The study also compared thyroid tissue and blood T-cell repertoires from more than five Graves' hyperthyroidism patients. Following sampling, methimazole starting at 30 mg daily was given to hyperthyroidism patients, and high-dose intravenous methylprednisolone was given to ophthalmopathy patients. TCR Vbeta CDR3 sequencing of some 140 peripheral blood samples (around 45 ophthalmopathy, under 80 hyperthyroidism and some 17 progressor patients) is reported in the paper.

Stable Graves' hyperthyroidism was defined as no progression to ophthalmopathy during 18 months of follow-up. Hyperthyroidism patients were aged 18 to 65 years and newly diagnosed, with disease duration of less than 2 months. Patients with uncontrolled infections, other autoimmune diseases, pregnancy or lactation were excluded. Clinical symptoms, serum thyroxine and TRAb, thyroid ultrasound, and orbital computed tomography formed the basis for the diagnoses. Total RNA was extracted using Trizol reagent, and RNA quality was assessed on an Agilent 2100 Bioanalyzer. The TCR beta CDR3 regions were amplified from the RNA transcripts. A first-round RT-PCR of the TCR CDR3 used the HTBI primer set with the Qiagen OneStep RT-PCR kit. A second multiplex PCR round built the libraries, followed by size selection and purification. Libraries were sequenced paired-end with 100 bp reads on an Illumina HiSeq2000. In the paper's pipeline: SOAPnuke was used to process the raw data, throwing out any read that contained adapters or uncalled bases, had a mean Phred below 15, or lacked an exact constant-primer or identifier match. COPE v1.2.5 was used to merge the high-quality paired reads, and each unique nucleotide sequence was defined as a clonotype. Clonotypes were aligned to IMGT TRBV, TRBD and TRBJ reference segments using MiTCR v1.1. The analysis was restricted to V-J combinations with a frequency above 0.0001, which together covered approximately 99% of the repertoires. A TCS score was defined as the ratio of F50 (clonal expansion) to E x V (chaos), with BLOSUM62-based TCRdist applied between CDR3 peptides within each V-J. Welch's t-statistics and random forest reduced fewer than 600 V-J features to about 13, which were used in a naive Bayes classifier (R e1071). The public reads were run again by TCRdb, first through fastp at Q25 and then through MiXCR, and only productive beta chains were kept. Every entry covers one CDR3 protein and lists the most common genes and DNA from its rows. TCRdb's processing, not the study's, gives the V and J calls here. The sample table holds a few hundred thousand distinct CDR3 sequences, of which under 60% were seen once. Just over 8% of the sample belongs to the ten largest clones.

Study-level results and caveats: Sample size was not statistically predetermined, and blinding of investigators to group allocation was not performed. In validation, the model predicted progression to ophthalmopathy a median of approximately 6.6 months before onset, with around 70% sensitivity and about 75% specificity. Ophthalmopathy was separated from stable hyperthyroidism by a 13 V-J signature model, with around 90% sensitivity and 81% to 83% specificity obtained in cross-validation and 80%/75% obtained in testing. Most expanded thyroid clonotypes (frequency above 0.001) were also found in blood, which suggests that blood repertoires may mirror thyroid immune responses.

About this clonotype: Its antigen is unknown. No much larger clonotype is one base removed from it; base qualities were not supplied.

The CDR3 contains 20 residues, cysteine and phenylalanine counted. Of all the DNA, just the CDR3 is kept, 60 bases in frame from base 1. The germline V gene encodes CDR1 PRHDT and CDR2 FYEKMQ (reference sequence). Trimming accounts for 2 bases at V and 0 bases at J, while the number of junction bases matched to no gene is 15. The rearranged segments are TRBV13 and TRBJ2-7; 11 central bases correspond to TRBD2. The receptor comes from a woman aged 18-29 years with Graves' hyperthyroidism. Donor details come from another sample of the same person, matched by shared clones. The sequencing sample was made of peripheral blood or thyroid tissue (not recorded which). The CDR3 region reads CASSLPRTGVAGGPSYEQYF. Here is the DNA: TGTGCCAGCAGCTTACCTCGTACAGGAGTAGCGGGAGGGCCCTCCTACGAGCAGTACTTC.